One sample yielded the 30 T cell receptor beta chains listed below, sequenced in a study of T cells in Graves' hyperthyroidism and ophthalmopathy (dated by TCRdb to the late 2010s). Libraries were prepared through multiplex PCR. Sequencing took place on an Illumina HiSeq 2000. The TCR beta CDR3 regions were amplified from the RNA transcripts. For the first round of RT-PCR on the TCR CDR3, the HTBI primer set was used together with the Qiagen OneStep RT-PCR kit. TCRdb reworked the public reads: Q25 trimming with fastp, MiXCR clone assembly, productive beta chains retained. Identical CDR3 protein sequences are pooled into one entry, listed with their most common genes and DNA. Here the sample has over 200,000 distinct CDR3 sequences; roughly 15% occur a single time. About an eighth of the sample is held by the ten biggest clonotypes. The specimen sequenced was blood. Every receptor here comes from a woman between 40 and 55 years old with Graves' hyperthyroidism that later progressed to Graves' ophthalmopathy.

The J gene is TRBJ2-1, the V gene TRBV10-3; 7 nucleotides match TRBD1. The germline V gene encodes CDR1 ENHRY and CDR2 SYGVKD. The CDR3 runs 12 residues. J gave up 10 bases and V 4 bases, and 4 bases lay outside the gene matches. CDR3 DNA sequence: TGTGCCATCAGTGCGACAGGGAAGGAGCAGTTCTTC. Translation gives CAISATGKEQFF.

This clonotype came up many times. This sequence joins TRBV27 and TRBJ2-7; 10 bases line up with TRBD2. Germline trimming cut 4 bases from V and 3 bases from J; bases unmatched to any gene: 9. CDR1 and CDR2 (germline): MNHEY, SMNVEV (reference sequence). This CDR3 has 16 amino acids. This CDR3 is CASSSPSSGRRYEQYF. The DNA of the CDR3 is TGTGCCAGCAGTTCGCCCTCTAGCGGGAGACGCTACGAGCAGTACTTC.

This clonotype was recorded at least ten times. This sequence joins TRBV6-2 or TRBV6-3 and TRBJ2-1; the match to TRBD2 covers 8 bases. Losses at the gene ends were 5 bases for V and 0 bases for J; bases not matched to a gene: 6. Per the germline V gene, CDR1 is MNHEY and CDR2 is SVGEGT. This CDR3 contains 16 residues. This CDR3 reads CASSDPGTSSYNEQFF. The CDR3 coding sequence is TGTGCCAGCAGTGACCCAGGGACTAGCTCCTACAATGAGCAGTTCTTC.

This clonotype has more than one count but fewer than ten. The chain couples TRBV6-2 or TRBV6-3 to TRBJ1-1, with TRBD1 matching 8 bases. The J segment lost 1 base and the V segment lost 2 bases, leaving 3 bases of the junction unmatched. This CDR3 spans 15 amino acids. Germline V gene lookup returns CDR1 MNHEY and CDR2 SVGEGT. CDR3 protein: CASSYRQGSNTEAFF. The CDR3 nucleotides read TGTGCCAGCAGTTACCGACAGGGGTCGAACACTGAAGCTTTCTTT.

The chain has TRBV6-1 and TRBJ2-6; D gene unclear. Germline V lookup: CDR1 MNHNS, CDR2 SASEGT. The V and J ends lost 1 base and 5 bases respectively, with 9 bases between them. The CDR3 loop spans 15 amino acids. In nucleotides, the CDR3 is TGTGCCAGCAGTGAAGGGGGATCCAGGGCCAACGTCCTGACTTTC. Its protein is CASSEGGSRANVLTF.

This clonotype was detected ten times or more. The chain links TRBV7-9 to TRBJ2-6, with 10 nucleotides matching TRBD1. This CDR3 has 18 amino acids. V gave up 3 bases and J gave up 2 bases; unmatched junction bases: 7. CDR1 SEHNR and CDR2 FQNEAQ come from the germline V gene (reference sequence). The DNA for the CDR3 is TGTGCCAGCAGCTTGGTCCGAGACAGGGGGCCTGGGGCCAACGTCCTGACTTTC. The encoded protein is CASSLVRDRGPGANVLTF.

This clonotype was seen many times. The chain links TRBV7-9 to TRBJ2-7, with D maybe TRBD1 (5 bases). V was trimmed by 1 base and J by 2 bases, leaving 9 bases between them. In germline, CDR1 is SEHNR, CDR2 FQNEAQ (reference sequence). The CDR3 covers 14 residues. CDR3 sequence (DNA): TGTGCCAGCAGCTTAGAGTCAGGGACCTACGAGCAGTACTTC. It codes for CASSLESGTYEQYF.

This clonotype was picked up many times. The rearrangement uses TRBV9 and TRBJ1-6, with D tentatively TRBD1 (5 bases). The CDR3 covers 17 residues. Germline V gene lookup returns CDR1 SGDLS and CDR2 YYNGEE. Between the trimmed V and J ends, which lost 0 bases and 5 bases, there was a span of 15 bases. The CDR3 sequence is CASSVDVGQQDNSPLHF. The CDR3 nucleotides read TGTGCCAGCAGCGTAGATGTTGGTCAACAGGATAATTCACCCCTCCACTTT.

This clonotype was recorded many times. The chain has TRBV4-2 and TRBJ1-4; D may be TRBD1 (6 bases). CDR1 LGHNA and CDR2 YNFKEQ come from the germline V gene. This CDR3 has 15 residues. Between the trimmed V and J ends, which lost 1 base and 7 bases, there was a span of 13 bases. CDR3 nucleotide sequence: TGTGCCAGCAGCCAAGTCGACAGGAATGCTGAAAAACTGTTTTTT. Its protein is CASSQVDRNAEKLFF.

In its sample, this clonotype was seen many times. This sequence joins TRBV2 and TRBJ2-7; 9 bases align to TRBD1. CDR3 length equals 15 residues. V trimming: 4 bases; J trimming: 4 bases; junction bases outside the gene matches: 8. Germline CDR1 reads SNHLY; CDR2 reads FYNNEI. This CDR3 reads CASSGPGQGLYEQYF. The CDR3 DNA is TGTGCCAGCAGTGGCCCGGGACAGGGACTTTACGAGCAGTACTTC. Complete variable domain (other parts from reference TRBV2 and TRBJ2-7): EPEVTQTPSHQVTQMGQEVILRCVPISNHLYFYWYRQILGQKVEFLVSFYNNEISEKSEIFDDQFSVERPDGSNFTLKIRSTKLEDSAMYFCASSGPGQGLYEQYFGPGTRLTVT.

The gene calls are TRBV2 and TRBJ2-1, with TRBD2 matching over 9 bases. Germline lookup yields CDR1 SNHLY and CDR2 FYNNEI. V lost 8 bases to trimming and J lost 6 bases; unmatched junction nucleotides: 5. This CDR3 comprises 13 residues. The CDR3 DNA sequence: TGTGCCAGCTGGTTGCGGGAGGGCAATGAGCAGTTCTTC. It encodes CASWLREGNEQFF.

This chain links TRBV18 with TRBJ1-5; no reliable D call. The germline V gene has CDR1 KGHSH and CDR2 LQKENI. Trimming removed 3 bases from V and 4 bases from J, with 10 bases in between. The CDR3 spans 14 residues. The CDR3 loop reads CASSPLGRNQPQHF. Here the CDR3 DNA reads TGTGCCAGCTCACCTCTTGGGAGGAATCAGCCCCAGCATTTT.

The gene calls are TRBV6-1 and TRBJ2-5; 12 bases are a match to TRBD2. Germline V gene data show CDR1 as MNHNS and CDR2 as SASEGT. Trimming at V came to 4 bases and at J to 5 bases, leaving 8 bases not matched to a gene. There are 16 residues in the CDR3. CDR3 loop: CASSGETSGRTETQYF. CDR3 DNA sequence: TGTGCCAGCAGTGGGGAGACTAGCGGGAGAACTGAGACCCAGTACTTC.

At least ten counts were recorded for this clonotype. The rearrangement joins TRBV29-1 to TRBJ2-3; 10 bases are shared with TRBD2. This CDR3 is 15 amino acids long. After removal of 7 bases from V and 4 bases from J, the junction contained 11 bases not matched to a gene. CDR1 and CDR2 from the germline V gene are SQVTM and ANQGSEA. CDR3 in DNA: TGCAGCGGTACACCTAGCGGGAGTGGGCCAGATACGCAGTATTTT. This gives the protein CSGTPSGSGPDTQYF.

This clonotype was observed many times. The genes are TRBV30 and TRBJ1-5; a possible D gene is TRBD1 (5 bases). CDR1 is GTSNPN, CDR2 SVGIG, per germline (reference sequence). The CDR3 has 14 residues. V was shortened by 0 bases and J by 6 bases, with 12 bases between the two germline ends. The CDR3 nucleotides are TGTGCCTGGAGTGTTGGCCATGGGGGTCAGCCCCAGCATTTT. This translates into CAWSVGHGGQPQHF. Variable domain in full (rest from reference TRBV30 and TRBJ1-5): SQTIHQWPATLVQPVGSPLSLECTVEGTSNPNLYWYRQAAGRGLQLLFYSVGIGQISSEVPQNLSASRPQDRQFILSSKKLLLSDSGFYLCAWSVGHGGQPQHFGDGTRLSIL.

This clonotype has at least ten counts. The rearrangement joins TRBV7-9 to TRBJ1-3; the D is unclear. The CDR3 extends over 16 amino acids. Trimming took 1 base from V and 0 from J, leaving 10 bases between them. Per the germline V gene, CDR1 is SEHNR and CDR2 is FQNEAQ (reference sequence). The CDR3, as DNA: TGTGCCAGCAGCTTAGTGCCGGTCATCTCTGGAAACACCATATATTTT. It is translated as CASSLVPVISGNTIYF.

This clonotype was recorded at least ten times. V and J are TRBV3-1 and TRBJ2-1, with 7 positions matching TRBD1. V lost 0 bases and J lost 0; bases outside the gene matches: 2. The germline gives CDR1 LGHDT, CDR2 YNNKEL (reference sequence). CDR3 length: 16 amino acids. The CDR3 is CASSQDGTVSYNEQFF. The CDR3 DNA reads TGTGCCAGCAGCCAAGACGGGACAGTCTCCTACAATGAGCAGTTCTTC.

This clonotype came up many times. The V gene is TRBV6-8, the J gene TRBJ2-7; a weak D match, TRBD2 (5 bases). The CDR3 is made up of 15 amino acids. Trimming shortened V by 2 bases and J by 3 bases, and 14 bases separated the two germline ends. Germline loops: CDR1 MNHGY, CDR2 SAAAGT. The CDR3 sequence is CASSYPWGRDYEQYF. The CDR3 DNA reads as TGTGCCAGCAGTTACCCCTGGGGTCGGGACTACGAGCAGTACTTC.

The CDR3 protein is CASSVVSGGETQYF. In DNA, the CDR3 is TGTGCCAGCAGCGTAGTAAGTGGTGGGGAGACCCAGTACTTC. This sequence joins TRBV9 and TRBJ2-5; D is ambiguous. The CDR3 spans 14 residues. The V gene lost 0 bases and the J gene lost 5 bases, with 11 bases spanning the gap. Germline CDR1 reads SGDLS; CDR2 reads YYNGEE.

In its sample, this clonotype was seen many times. This chain links TRBV27 with TRBJ2-7; the D gene is possibly TRBD2 (6 bases). CDR3 length: 16 residues. With 3 bases removed from V and 3 bases from J, the gap between germline ends came to 18 bases. Germline V gene sequence: CDR1 MNHEY, CDR2 SMNVEV (reference sequence). The CDR3 here is CASSLAETGEFYEQYF. The CDR3 nucleotides are TGTGCCAGCAGTTTGGCCGAGACGGGAGAGTTCTACGAGCAGTACTTC.

This clonotype occurred many times. The rearrangement joins TRBV9 to TRBJ1-1, with D perhaps matching TRBD1 (5 bases). The CDR3 has 14 amino acids. Germline lookup yields CDR1 SGDLS and CDR2 YYNGEE. V was pared by 2 bases and J by 5 bases, with 13 bases between. The CDR3 nucleotides are TGTGCCAGCAGCGTGTCGGGGCAATGGACTGAAGCTTTCTTT. Protein: CASSVSGQWTEAFF.

This clonotype was picked up many times. The rearrangement joins TRBV12-3 or TRBV12-4 to TRBJ1-4, with D perhaps TRBD1 (6 bases). The ends were cut back, 3 bases at V and 3 bases at J, with 11 bases in the middle. This CDR3 has 15 residues. The CDR3 bases are TGTGCCAGCAGTTTCGGGGGGGGCCCTAATGAAAAACTGTTTTTT. Protein product: CASSFGGGPNEKLFF.

This clonotype was seen ten or more times. The chain carries TRBV7-2 and TRBJ1-1, with TRBD1 identical over 10 bases. V was pared by 3 bases and J by 0 bases, with 7 bases of the junction left unmatched. This CDR3 has 17 amino acids. Germline V gives CDR1 SGHTA, CDR2 FQGNSA. CDR3 nucleotides: TGTGCCAGCAGCTTCAACCGGGACAGGGGCCTGAACACTGAAGCTTTCTTT. This sequence encodes CASSFNRDRGLNTEAFF.

The chain combines TRBV14 with TRBJ2-3; 9 bases map to TRBD2. V lost 3 bases, J lost 3 bases, and 4 bases stayed unmatched. CDR3 length: 15 residues. Looked up from germline, CDR1 is SGHDN and CDR2 is FVKESK. The CDR3 DNA is TGTGCCAGCAGCCACCGAGCGGGAGGTACAGATACGCAGTATTTT. It encodes CASSHRAGGTDTQYF.

This chain uses TRBV19 with TRBJ1-1, with TRBD1 matching over 11 bases. The CDR3 loop spans 14 amino acids. Germline assignment: CDR1 LNHDA and CDR2 SQIVND (reference sequence). CDR3 amino acids: CATRDRGTGTEAFF. The DNA for the CDR3 is TGTGCGACGAGGGACAGGGGGACTGGTACTGAAGCTTTCTTT.

This clonotype has just a few counts. V usage is TRBV29-1 and J usage is TRBJ2-2; TRBD2 might be the D (6 bases). The CDR3 is 13 residues long. Germline CDR1 reads SQVTM; CDR2 reads ANQGSEA. V was clipped by 5 bases and J by 2 bases, with 9 bases between them. CDR3 amino acids: CSVIGGNTGELFF. In DNA form, the CDR3 reads TGCAGCGTTATCGGGGGAAACACCGGGGAGCTGTTTTTT.

This clonotype was seen at least ten times. This rearrangement joins TRBV4-1 to TRBJ2-1; unclear D gene. Between the trimmed V and J ends, which lost 0 bases and 0 bases, there was a span of 12 bases. The CDR3 has 17 amino acids. The germline V gene has CDR1 MGHRA and CDR2 YSYEKL. CDR3 coding DNA: TGCGCCAGCAGCCAAGAGGGTAGACTTAGCTCCTACAATGAGCAGTTCTTC. Protein: CASSQEGRLSSYNEQFF.

This clonotype was counted many times. The chain couples TRBV7-8 to TRBJ2-2, with 7 bases aligning to TRBD1. Germline V CDR1 and CDR2: SGHVS, FQNEAQ. This CDR3 is 17 amino acids long. V trimming: 5 bases; J trimming: 7 bases; junction bases outside the gene matches: 16. The CDR3, as DNA: TGTGCCAGCAGCACAAGGACAGGTCAGAGGGACGGCGGGGAGCTGTTTTTT. The encoded protein is CASSTRTGQRDGGELFF.

This clonotype has at least ten counts. The chain is built from TRBV19 and TRBJ2-1, with 10 positions matching TRBD2. After removal of 5 bases from V and 0 bases from J, the junction contained 4 bases not matched to a gene. The CDR3 extends over 16 amino acids. Germline-derived CDR1 and CDR2 are LNHDA and SQIVND (reference sequence). The CDR3 region has the DNA TGTGCCAGTAGTCGGTCTAGCGGGAGCTCCTACAATGAGCAGTTCTTC. This translates into CASSRSSGSSYNEQFF.

There are many counts of this clonotype. The chain has TRBV10-3 and TRBJ1-1, with 9 bases that match TRBD1. The junction had 3 bases not matched to a gene; V was cut back by 2 bases and J by 5 bases. CDR1 ENHRY and CDR2 SYGVKD come from the germline V gene. The CDR3 is 14 residues long. In nucleotides, the CDR3 is TGTGCCATCAGTGAGGCACAGGGGGCAACTGAAGCTTTCTTT. Translated: CAISEAQGATEAFF.